This entry lists 27 T cell receptor beta chains sequenced from one sample in a study of control samples from healthy donors and cancer patients (dated by TCRdb to about 2020). The library was obtained by the immunoSEQ multiplex PCR assay. Here the immuneACCESS table is served through TCRdb, limited to in-frame sequences with V and J called. Missing clones are a known gap in these copies; in checked studies unresolved V genes cover under half, and the rest lacks a known reason. Across this sample there are 100,000 to 130,000 clones, with 82% seen only once. The biggest ten clones account for around 6.2% of the sample. Sequencing was performed on blood. The source is a man younger than 30 in good health.

The CDR3 coding sequence is TGTGCCAGCAGCCCCATGACCGGGGAGCTGTTTTTT. Protein product: CASSPMTGELFF. The V call is TRBV5-5, the J call TRBJ2-2; D not resolved. The CDR3 spans 12 residues. V shed 4 bases and J shed 5 bases, with 6 bases lying between them. The germline V gene has CDR1 SGHKS and CDR2 YYEKEE (reference sequence).

This rearrangement joins TRBV10-3 to TRBJ2-7, with unresolved D. Germline values: CDR1 ENHRY, CDR2 SYGVKD. This CDR3 has 15 amino acids. The V gene lost 3 bases and the J gene lost 5 bases, with 17 bases spanning the gap. The CDR3, as DNA: TGTGCCATCAGTGAATCGGATCACCTAGGGCACGAGCAGTACGTC. Translated, it gives CAISESDHLGHEQYV.

The chain recombines TRBV9 with TRBJ1-2; TRBD1 matches 10 bases. The CDR3 extends over 14 amino acids. CDR1 and CDR2 from the germline V gene are SGDLS and YYNGEE. V dropped 2 bases and J dropped 8; count of bases not matched to a gene: 6. CDR3 amino acids: CASSVGDRGWGYTF. In DNA, the CDR3 is TGTGCCAGCAGCGTGGGGGACAGGGGATGGGGCTACACCTTC.

This clone has only a few counts. The chain recombines TRBV2 with TRBJ1-4; D is ambiguous. The CDR3 loop spans 11 amino acids. V was clipped by 7 bases and J by 6 bases, with 6 bases between them. Germline assignment: CDR1 SNHLY and CDR2 FYNNEI. In DNA, the CDR3 is TGTGCCAGCACAAATTATGAAAAACTGTTTTTT. Translated, it gives CASTNYEKLFF.

The V call is TRBV19, the J call TRBJ2-5; 10 nucleotides line up with TRBD1. The germline CDR1 and CDR2 sequences are LNHDA and SQIVND (reference sequence). V shed 8 bases and J 1 base; nucleotides not matched to a gene: 4. This CDR3 is 14 amino acids long. For the CDR3, the DNA is TGTGCCAGTCGCCGGACAGGGGGCCAAGAGACCCAGTACTTC. It specifies CASRRTGGQETQYF.

The chain recombines TRBV7-8 with TRBJ2-6; D is unclear. The CDR3 has 16 residues. The germline gives CDR1 SGHVS, CDR2 FQNEAQ. V was cut by 3 bases and J by 0 bases, with 9 bases left in between. The CDR3 spells CASSFARNSGANVLTF. The CDR3, as DNA: TGTGCCAGCAGCTTCGCTCGGAACTCTGGGGCCAACGTCCTGACTTTC. Looking up the rest from reference TRBV7-8 and TRBJ2-6 gives the full variable domain: GAGVSQSPRYKVAKRGQDVALRCDPISGHVSLFWYQQALGQGPEFLTYFQNEAQLDKSGLPSDRFFAERPEGSVSTLKIQRTQQEDSAVYLCASSFARNSGANVLTFGAGSRLTVL.

The V gene is TRBV5-6, the J gene TRBJ2-2; D gene uncertain. The CDR3 totals 16 residues. Germline V gene lookup returns CDR1 SGHDT and CDR2 YYEEEE. Trimming left V 0 bases short and J 0 bases short, with 9 bases between. The chain's CDR3 is CASSLGLHANTGELFF. As DNA, the CDR3 is TGTGCCAGCAGCTTGGGTCTACACGCGAACACCGGGGAGCTGTTTTTT.

The chain uses TRBV14 and TRBJ1-1, with unresolved D. V lost 7 bases and J 0 bases, leaving 9 bases between the germline ends. Germline V gene data show CDR1 as SGHDN and CDR2 as FVKESK. The CDR3 is made up of 13 amino acids. The CDR3 here is CASKAFMNTEAFF. The CDR3 nucleotides read TGTGCCAGCAAGGCTTTCATGAACACTGAAGCTTTCTTT. The full variable domain, completed using reference TRBV14 and TRBJ1-1, is EAGVTQFPSHSVIEKGQTVTLRCDPISGHDNLYWYRRVMGKEIKFLLHFVKESKQDESGMPNNRFLAERTGGTYSTLKVQPAELEDSGVYFCASKAFMNTEAFFGQGTRLTVV.

The rearrangement joins TRBV5-1 to TRBJ1-1, with D possibly being TRBD1 (5 bases). V lost 4 bases and J 4 bases, leaving 11 bases between the germline ends. The CDR3 covers 13 residues. Germline CDR1 reads SGHRS; CDR2 reads YFSETQ. CDR3 DNA: TGCGCCAGCAGCACGACAGCCCTCACTGAAGCTTTCTTT. Translation gives CASSTTALTEAFF.

The CDR3 reads CASTHNDTQYF. In nucleotides, the CDR3 is TGTGCCAGCACCCATAATGATACGCAGTATTTT. V usage is TRBV3-1 (or the pseudogene TRBV3-2) and J usage is TRBJ2-3, with D unresolved. This CDR3 has 11 residues. In germline, CDR1 is LGHDT, CDR2 YNNKEL (reference sequence). V lost 7 bases, J lost 6 bases, and 8 bases lay in between.

The gene calls are TRBV2 and TRBJ2-7, with a weak D call TRBD1 (6 bases). The V end was cut by 6 bases, the J end by 6 bases, with 15 bases between. Germline V lookup: CDR1 SNHLY, CDR2 FYNNEI. This CDR3 spans 13 amino acids. Written as DNA, the CDR3 is TGTGCCAGCAGGGGGACATTTCTGGGCGAGCAGTACGTC. Residues: CASRGTFLGEQYV.

This chain joins TRBV14 and TRBJ1-1; no reliable D call. The length of the CDR3 is 17 residues. Germline V CDR1 and CDR2: SGHDN, FVKESK. Trimming cost V 3 bases and J 1 base, with 18 bases left between them. This chain's CDR3 is CASSHSPARVANTEAFF. CDR3 bases: TGTGCCAGCAGCCATTCTCCGGCGAGGGTTGCGAACACTGAAGCTTTCTTT.

This clone showed up many times. The chain couples TRBV19 to TRBJ1-2; no definite D call. CDR1 and CDR2 from the germline V gene are LNHDA and SQIVND (reference sequence). CDR3 length: 11 amino acids. The ends were cut back, 4 bases at V and 8 bases at J, with 8 bases in the middle. CDR3 amino acids: CASSTGRGYTF. The CDR3 region has the DNA TGTGCCAGTAGTACGGGGAGGGGCTACACCTTC.

The chain carries TRBV6-4 and TRBJ1-1; unclear D gene. V gave up 5 bases and J gave up 1 base, with 8 bases separating them. There are 13 residues in the CDR3. The germline gives CDR1 MRHNA, CDR2 SNTAGT. This CDR3 is CASSRERNTEAFF. The CDR3 nucleotides are TGTGCCAGCAGTCGGGAGCGGAACACTGAAGCTTTCTTT.

As for this clone: An end of the junction does not agree with germline; a read error may underlie this. J is TRBJ2-2 and V is TRBV5-8; weak D call: TRBD1 (6 bases). Germline CDR1 SGHTS, CDR2 YDEGEE. The CDR3 extends over 17 amino acids. The CDR3 sequence is CASSLGITGKLTGELFF. The CDR3 nucleotides read TGTGCCAGCAGTTTGGGAATAACAGGGAAGCTCACCGGGGAGCTGTTTTTT.

This rearrangement joins TRBV10-3 to TRBJ1-2, with D perhaps TRBD1 (5 bases). Germline V gene sequence: CDR1 ENHRY, CDR2 SYGVKD. Trimming took off 10 bases at V and 7 bases at J, with 13 bases between the two ends. This CDR3 spans 11 amino acids. The CDR3 loop reads CATGTGSGYTF. The CDR3 coding sequence is TGTGCCACCGGGACTGGAAGTGGCTACACCTTC.

The chain couples TRBV2 to TRBJ1-5; 10 bases are a match to TRBD1. CDR1 and CDR2 from the germline V gene are SNHLY and FYNNEI. Trimming removed 6 bases from V and 6 bases from J; junction bases left unmatched: 8. The CDR3 spans 15 residues. CDR3 nucleotides: TGTGCCAGCAGGGCCGGGACAGGGGCCGGTCAGCCCCAGCATTTT. Amino acids: CASRAGTGAGQPQHF.

This chain joins TRBV7-9 and TRBJ2-1; D call uncertain. This CDR3 has 13 residues. Per the germline V gene, CDR1 is SEHNR and CDR2 is FQNEAQ (reference sequence). Between the trimmed V and J ends, which lost 1 base and 6 bases, there was a span of 7 bases. In DNA, the CDR3 is TGTGCCAGCAGCTTAGGGAATAGCAATGAGCAGTTCTTC. It yields the protein CASSLGNSNEQFF.

The rearrangement joins TRBV4-3 to TRBJ1-6; no reliable D call. The V gene lost 5 bases and the J gene lost 7 bases, with 9 bases spanning the gap. The V gene's germline CDR1 is LGHNA and CDR2 YSLEER. This CDR3 is 13 amino acids long. The CDR3 DNA sequence: TGCGCCAGCAGCGGGTGGGTGAATTCACCCCTCCACTTT. The encoded protein is CASSGWVNSPLHF.

The chain uses TRBV7-2 and TRBJ1-1, with 8 bases fitting TRBD1. Germline CDR1 and CDR2: SGHTA and FQGNSA. V lost 3 bases and J lost 7; bases outside the gene matches: 7. CDR3 length: 14 amino acids. The CDR3 spells CASSLADRAGEAFF. The CDR3, as DNA: TGTGCCAGCAGCTTGGCGGACAGGGCAGGTGAAGCTTTCTTT. Looking up the rest from reference TRBV7-2 and TRBJ1-1 gives the full variable domain: GAGVSQSPSNKVTEKGKDVELRCDPISGHTALYWYRQSLGQGLEFLIYFQGNSAPDKSGLPSDRFSAERTGGSVSTLTIQRTQQEDSAVYLCASSLADRAGEAFFGQGTRLTVV.

This clone was detected once. The chain carries TRBV19 and TRBJ2-7, with 12 bases fitting TRBD2. Losses at the gene ends were 4 bases for V and 2 bases for J; bases not matched to a gene: 3. Germline CDR1 reads LNHDA; CDR2 reads SQIVND (reference sequence). The CDR3 has 15 residues. The CDR3 sequence is CASSTTSGGTYEQYV. As DNA, the CDR3 is TGTGCCAGTAGTACCACTAGCGGGGGGACCTACGAGCAGTACGTC.

The chain is built from TRBV29-1 and TRBJ1-1; D is ambiguous. Trimming removed 6 bases from V and 0 bases from J, with 20 bases in between. The CDR3 is made up of 16 amino acids. Looked up from germline, CDR1 is SQVTM and CDR2 is ANQGSEA. The CDR3 bases are TGCAGCGTCCTCCTGGAGAGGGCCGGCATGAACACTGAAGCTTTCTTT. Residues: CSVLLERAGMNTEAFF.

This clone was picked up one time. The V and J genes are TRBV11-2 and TRBJ2-7, with D perhaps TRBD1 (5 bases). The germline V gene encodes CDR1 SGHAT and CDR2 FQNNGV. V was cut by 5 bases and J by 7 bases, with 15 bases left in between. The CDR3 totals 13 residues. DNA of the CDR3: TGTGCCAGCAGCGCAACCCGGTACAGGGAGCAGTACTTC. Protein sequence: CASSATRYREQYF.

The CDR3 DNA is TGTGCCAGCAGCTTGGCGTCAAGGGGGAATTCACCCCTCCACTTT. Translation gives CASSLASRGNSPLHF. This sequence joins TRBV5-5 and TRBJ1-6; D is possibly TRBD1 (6 bases). Trimming cost V 0 bases and J 7 bases, with 11 bases left between them. Germline V CDR1 and CDR2: SGHKS, YYEKEE (reference sequence). The CDR3 totals 15 residues.

The V gene is TRBV6-5, the J gene TRBJ1-4; maybe TRBD1 (6 bases). Germline V gives CDR1 MNHEY, CDR2 SVGAGI. This CDR3 spans 15 amino acids. V was pared by 6 bases and J by 5 bases, with 16 bases between. CDR3: CASSPRGGNNEKLFF. The CDR3 DNA sequence: TGTGCCAGCAGCCCCAGGGGCGGTAACAATGAAAAACTGTTTTTT.

This chain connects TRBV29-1 to TRBJ2-2, with 11 bases matching TRBD2. Germline CDR1 reads SQVTM; CDR2 reads ANQGSEA. The CDR3 runs to 16 residues. Trimming at V came to 7 bases and at J to 1 base, leaving 8 bases not matched to a gene. Here the CDR3 reads CSAVLAGAENTGELFF. The CDR3 DNA sequence: TGCAGCGCAGTACTAGCGGGGGCCGAGAACACCGGGGAGCTGTTTTTT.

The chain carries TRBV7-2 and TRBJ2-2; a weak D match, TRBD1 (6 bases). Per germline, CDR1 SGHTA and CDR2 FQGNSA. CDR3 size: 14 residues. Trimming shortened V by 3 bases and J by 6 bases, and 11 bases separated the two germline ends. DNA of the CDR3: TGTGCCAGCAGCTTTACGTGGGGGCCCGGGGAGCTGTTTTTT. The encoded protein is CASSFTWGPGELFF. The whole variable domain, filled in from reference TRBV7-2 and TRBJ2-2, reads GAGVSQSPSNKVTEKGKDVELRCDPISGHTALYWYRQSLGQGLEFLIYFQGNSAPDKSGLPSDRFSAERTGGSVSTLTIQRTQQEDSAVYLCASSFTWGPGELFFGEGSRLTVL.